This entry lists 4 T cell receptor beta chains sequenced from one sample in a study of blood T cell repertoires in COVID-19. Profiled with immunoSEQ multiplex PCR; TCRdb holds only in-frame clones, not every one. The sample consists of about 160,000 clones, roughly 84% of them appearing once. Material: peripheral blood. The receptors come from a woman aged 80 or over with active or convalescent COVID-19.

This rearrangement joins TRBV5-8 to TRBJ1-5, with D possibly matching TRBD1 (6 bases). The V end was cut by 0 bases, the J end by 5 bases, with 18 bases between. Germline lookup yields CDR1 SGHTS and CDR2 YDEGEE. The CDR3 contains 17 residues. The CDR3 sequence is CASSLGGWQGTHQPQHF. The CDR3 nucleotides read TGTGCCAGCAGCTTGGGGGGGTGGCAGGGGACCCATCAGCCCCAGCATTTT.

V usage is TRBV11-3 and J usage is TRBJ1-1; 11 bases are a match to TRBD1. The length of the CDR3 is 14 residues. The junction had 5 bases not matched to a gene; V was cut back by 5 bases and J by 6 bases. CDR1 SGHNT and CDR2 YENEEA come from the germline V gene. CDR3 amino acids: CASSQGQGVSEAFF. The CDR3 region has the DNA TGTGCCAGCAGCCAGGGACAGGGGGTTTCTGAAGCTTTCTTT.

The chain carries TRBV19 and TRBJ1-1; 7 nucleotides agree with TRBD1. The CDR3 covers 13 residues. Per germline, CDR1 LNHDA and CDR2 SQIVND (reference sequence). The trim removed 5 bases at V and 6 bases at J, leaving 6 bases unmatched. The CDR3 region has the DNA TGTGCCAGTAGTGCGCAGGGGGAGCCTGAAGCTTTCTTT. This sequence encodes CASSAQGEPEAFF.

J is TRBJ1-6 and V is TRBV2, with 8 positions matching TRBD1. J gave up 11 bases and V 11 bases, and 14 bases lay outside the gene matches. The CDR3 covers 14 residues. Per germline, CDR1 SNHLY and CDR2 FYNNEI. The CDR3 DNA sequence: TGTGCCGGACGACAGGGGAAGGAATCGGCACCCCTCCACTTT. It encodes CAGRQGKESAPLHF.